The clone carrying this T cell receptor (beta chain) has more than one count but fewer than ten. The antigen is not known. This specimen comes from a study of T cells in localized non-small cell lung cancer. The V gene's germline CDR1 is MNHGY and CDR2 SAAAGT. This CDR3 region has 13 residues. Trimming at V came to 4 bases and at J to 5 bases, leaving 4 bases not matched to a gene. Data came from immunoSEQ multiplex PCR; TCRdb stores just in-frame clones and leaves some out. The table records 3,000 or so clones, approximately 20% of them present only once. Study-level results: Heterogeneity remains possible because sequencing was limited to only one tumor region. For the top 100 tumor clones, a median about 62 also appeared in adjacent lung. A denser population of T cells in blood accompanied longer overall survival. Uninvolved adjacent lung showed the highest T cell clonality, exceeding tumor.

The sequence came from a woman between 35 and 70 years old with stage I lung adenocarcinoma. This chain links TRBV6-8 with TRBJ1-1; 7 positions agree with TRBD1. The sequences come from normal lung tissue next to the tumor, collected before any cancer treatment. In DNA, the CDR3 is TGTGCCAGCAGTTTACAGGGGAGGACTGAAGCTTTCTTT. This encodes CASSLQGRTEAFF.